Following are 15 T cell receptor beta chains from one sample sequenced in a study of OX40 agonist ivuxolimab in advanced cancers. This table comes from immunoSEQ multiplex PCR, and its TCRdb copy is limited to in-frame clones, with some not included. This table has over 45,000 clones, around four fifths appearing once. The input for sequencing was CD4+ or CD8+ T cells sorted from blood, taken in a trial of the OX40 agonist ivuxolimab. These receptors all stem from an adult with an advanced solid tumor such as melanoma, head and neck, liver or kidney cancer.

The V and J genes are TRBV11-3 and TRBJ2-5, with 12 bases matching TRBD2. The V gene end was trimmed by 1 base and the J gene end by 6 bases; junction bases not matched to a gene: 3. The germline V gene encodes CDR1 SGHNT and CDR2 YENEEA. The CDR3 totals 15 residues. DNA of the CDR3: TGTGCCAGCAGCTTAGTTCTAGCGGGAGGGAAGACCCAGTACTTC. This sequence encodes CASSLVLAGGKTQYF.

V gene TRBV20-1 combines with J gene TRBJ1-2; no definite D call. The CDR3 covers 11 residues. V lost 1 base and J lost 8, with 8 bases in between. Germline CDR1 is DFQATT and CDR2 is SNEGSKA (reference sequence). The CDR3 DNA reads TGCAGTGCTAGAGTGGACTCCGGCTACACCTTC. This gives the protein CSARVDSGYTF.

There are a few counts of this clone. The CDR3 is CASSLVAGLHEQFF. The CDR3 coding sequence is TGTGCCAGCAGTTTGGTAGCGGGACTGCATGAGCAGTTCTTC. The genes are TRBV28 and TRBJ2-1; 8 nucleotides match TRBD2. Germline assignment: CDR1 MDHEN and CDR2 SYDVKM. Trimming at V came to 3 bases and at J to 8 bases, leaving 6 bases not matched to a gene. The CDR3 is 14 amino acids.

This chain's CDR3 is CASSGDLGTEAFF. The DNA of the CDR3 is TGTGCCAGCAGTGGGGACCTGGGGACTGAAGCTTTCTTT. This chain joins TRBV2 and TRBJ1-1; weak D call: TRBD1 (5 bases). Germline V gene sequence: CDR1 SNHLY, CDR2 FYNNEI. Trimming removed 4 bases at V and 5 bases at J, with 11 bases between. The CDR3 has 13 amino acids. Combining the CDR3 with reference TRBV2 and TRBJ1-1 gives the whole variable domain EPEVTQTPSHQVTQMGQEVILRCVPISNHLYFYWYRQILGQKVEFLVSFYNNEISEKSEIFDDQFSVERPDGSNFTLKIRSTKLEDSAMYFCASSGDLGTEAFFGQGTRLTVV.

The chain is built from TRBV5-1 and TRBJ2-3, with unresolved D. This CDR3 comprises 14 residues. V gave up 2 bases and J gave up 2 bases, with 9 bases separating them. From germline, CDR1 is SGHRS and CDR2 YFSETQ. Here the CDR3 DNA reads TGCGCCAGCAGCTTAGAAGGAAACACAGATACGCAGTATTTT. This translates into CASSLEGNTDTQYF. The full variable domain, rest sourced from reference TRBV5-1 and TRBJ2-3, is KAGVTQTPRYLIKTRGQQVTLSCSPISGHRSVSWYQQTPGQGLQFLFEYFSETQRNKGNFPGRFSGRQFSNSRSEMNVSTLELGDSALYLCASSLEGNTDTQYFGPGTRLTVL.

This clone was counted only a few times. The CDR3 reads CASSTQNTGELFF. DNA of the CDR3: TGTGCCAGCAGCACACAGAACACCGGGGAGCTGTTTTTT. The rearrangement uses TRBV7-9 and TRBJ2-2; D remains unclear. The germline V gene encodes CDR1 SEHNR and CDR2 FQNEAQ (reference sequence). This CDR3 has 13 amino acids. The germline V and J ends were trimmed by 5 bases and 1 base, with 5 bases remaining between them.

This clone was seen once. The CDR3 sequence: CASSLGNQETQYF. CDR3 DNA sequence: TGCGCCAGCAGCTTGGGAAACCAAGAGACCCAGTACTTC. The V and J genes are TRBV5-1 and TRBJ2-5, with D unclear. The germline gives CDR1 SGHRS, CDR2 YFSETQ. Trimming shortened V by 0 bases and J by 0 bases, and 3 bases separated the two germline ends. The CDR3 extends over 13 amino acids.

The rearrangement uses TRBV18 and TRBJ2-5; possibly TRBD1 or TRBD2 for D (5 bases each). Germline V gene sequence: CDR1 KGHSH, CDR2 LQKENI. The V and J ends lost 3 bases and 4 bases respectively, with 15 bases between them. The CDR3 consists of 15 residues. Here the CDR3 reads CASSPGPGTIETQYF. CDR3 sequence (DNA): TGTGCCAGCTCACCGGGCCCGGGGACCATAGAGACCCAGTACTTC.

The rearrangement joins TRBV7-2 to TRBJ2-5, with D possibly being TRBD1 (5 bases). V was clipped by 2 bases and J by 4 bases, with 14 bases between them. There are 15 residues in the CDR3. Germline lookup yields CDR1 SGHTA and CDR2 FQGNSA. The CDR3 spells CASSLQGMGLETQYF. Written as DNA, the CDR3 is TGTGCCAGCAGCTTACAGGGTATGGGTTTAGAGACCCAGTACTTC.

The CDR3 region is CASSQGWGLAATDTQYF. The CDR3, as DNA: TGTGCCAGCAGCCAAGGTTGGGGGCTAGCGGCCACAGATACGCAGTATTTT. The chain employs TRBV14 and TRBJ2-3, with D possibly matching TRBD2 (7 bases). CDR1 is SGHDN and CDR2 is FVKESK in the germline V gene. There are 17 residues in the CDR3. V dropped 1 base and J dropped 2 bases, with 16 bases sitting between them.

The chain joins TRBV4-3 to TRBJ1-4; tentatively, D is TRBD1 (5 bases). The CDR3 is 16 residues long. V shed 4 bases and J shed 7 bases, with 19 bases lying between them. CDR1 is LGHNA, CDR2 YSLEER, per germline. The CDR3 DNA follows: TGCGCCAGCAGCCGAGCGGGGGTCTTGGGTGGTGAAAAACTGTTTTTT. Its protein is CASSRAGVLGGEKLFF.

As DNA, the CDR3 is TGTGCCAGCTCCAGGGAGGCAGAGACCCAGTACTTC. It specifies CASSREAETQYF. The chain links TRBV11-2 to TRBJ2-5; possible D gene TRBD2, 6 bases. Germline V gives CDR1 SGHAT, CDR2 FQNNGV. Trimming stripped 8 bases from V and 4 bases from J, with 11 bases between. The CDR3 has 12 residues.

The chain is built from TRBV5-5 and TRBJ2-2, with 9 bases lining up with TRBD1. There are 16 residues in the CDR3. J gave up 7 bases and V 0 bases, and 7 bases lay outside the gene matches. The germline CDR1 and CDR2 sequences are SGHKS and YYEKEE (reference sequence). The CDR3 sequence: CASSLAAGQGIGELFF. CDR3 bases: TGTGCCAGCAGCTTGGCGGCTGGACAGGGGATCGGGGAGCTGTTTTTT.

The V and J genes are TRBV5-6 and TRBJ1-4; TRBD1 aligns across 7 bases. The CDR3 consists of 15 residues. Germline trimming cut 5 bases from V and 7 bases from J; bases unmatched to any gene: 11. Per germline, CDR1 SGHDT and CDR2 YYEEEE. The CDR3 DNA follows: TGTGCCAGCAGTTTCACCGGGACAGCTTTTGAAAAACTGTTTTTT. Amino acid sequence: CASSFTGTAFEKLFF.

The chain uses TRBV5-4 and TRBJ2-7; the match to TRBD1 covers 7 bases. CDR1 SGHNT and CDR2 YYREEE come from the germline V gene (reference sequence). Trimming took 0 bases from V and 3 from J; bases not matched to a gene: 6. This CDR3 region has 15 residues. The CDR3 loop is CASSLAGTAHYEQYF. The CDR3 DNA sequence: TGTGCCAGCAGCTTGGCCGGGACAGCCCACTACGAGCAGTACTTC.